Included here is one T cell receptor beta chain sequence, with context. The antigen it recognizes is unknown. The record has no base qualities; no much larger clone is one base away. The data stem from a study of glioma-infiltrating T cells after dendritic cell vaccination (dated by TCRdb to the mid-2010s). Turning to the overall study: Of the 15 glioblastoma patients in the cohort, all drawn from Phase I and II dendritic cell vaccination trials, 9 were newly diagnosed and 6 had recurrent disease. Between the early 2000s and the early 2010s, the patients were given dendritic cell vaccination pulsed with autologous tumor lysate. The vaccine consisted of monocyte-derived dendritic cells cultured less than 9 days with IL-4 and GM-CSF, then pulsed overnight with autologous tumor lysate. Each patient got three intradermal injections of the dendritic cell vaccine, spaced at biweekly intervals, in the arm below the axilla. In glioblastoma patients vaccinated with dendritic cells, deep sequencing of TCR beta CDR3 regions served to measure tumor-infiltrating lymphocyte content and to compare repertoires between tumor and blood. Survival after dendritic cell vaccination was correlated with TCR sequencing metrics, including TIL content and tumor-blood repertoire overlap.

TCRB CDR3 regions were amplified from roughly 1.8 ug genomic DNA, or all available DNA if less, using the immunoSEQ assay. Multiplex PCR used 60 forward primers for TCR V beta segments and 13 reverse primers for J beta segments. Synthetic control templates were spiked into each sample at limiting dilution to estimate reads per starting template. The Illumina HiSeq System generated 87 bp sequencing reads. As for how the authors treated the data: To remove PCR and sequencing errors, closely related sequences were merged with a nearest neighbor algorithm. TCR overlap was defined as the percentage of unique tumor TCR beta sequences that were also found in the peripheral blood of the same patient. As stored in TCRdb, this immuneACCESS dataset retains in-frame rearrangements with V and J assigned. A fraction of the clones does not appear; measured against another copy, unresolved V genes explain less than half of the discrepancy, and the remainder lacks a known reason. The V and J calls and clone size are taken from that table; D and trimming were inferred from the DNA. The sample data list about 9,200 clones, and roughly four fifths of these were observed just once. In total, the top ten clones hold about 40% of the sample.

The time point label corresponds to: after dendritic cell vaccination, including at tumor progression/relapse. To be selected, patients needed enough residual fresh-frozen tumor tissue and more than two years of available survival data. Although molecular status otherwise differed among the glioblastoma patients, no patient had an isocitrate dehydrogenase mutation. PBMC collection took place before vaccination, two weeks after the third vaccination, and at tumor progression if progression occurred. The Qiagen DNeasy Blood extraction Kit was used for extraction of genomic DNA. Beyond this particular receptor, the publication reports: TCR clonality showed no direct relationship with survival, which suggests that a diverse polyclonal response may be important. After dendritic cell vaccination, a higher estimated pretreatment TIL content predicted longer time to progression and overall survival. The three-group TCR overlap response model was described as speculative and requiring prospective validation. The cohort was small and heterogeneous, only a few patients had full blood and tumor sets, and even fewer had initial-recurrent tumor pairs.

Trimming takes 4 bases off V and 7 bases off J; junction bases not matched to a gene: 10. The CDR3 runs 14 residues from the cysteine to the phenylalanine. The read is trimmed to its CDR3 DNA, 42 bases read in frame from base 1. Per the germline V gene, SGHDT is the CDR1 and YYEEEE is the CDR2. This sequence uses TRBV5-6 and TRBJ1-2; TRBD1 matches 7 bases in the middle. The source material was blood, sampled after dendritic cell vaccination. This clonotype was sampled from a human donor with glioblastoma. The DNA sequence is TGTGCCAGCAGCAATGTACAGGGGACGACTGGCTACACCTTC. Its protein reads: CASSNVQGTTGYTF. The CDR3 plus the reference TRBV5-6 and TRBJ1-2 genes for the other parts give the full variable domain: DAGVTQSPTHLIKTRGQQVTLRCSPKSGHDTVSWYQQALGQGPQFIFQYYEEEERQRGNFPDRFSGHQFPNYSSELNVNALLLGDSALYLCASSNVQGTTGYTFGSGTRLTVV.